These T cell receptor beta chains were read from a single sample in a study of shared clonotypes between healthy human individuals. TCRdb's copy holds only in-frame clones and misses some; the assay was immunoSEQ multiplex PCR. The sample has 2 million to 2.5 million clones, nearly 97% seen once. Sequencing used naive CD4+ T cells sorted from blood. These receptors came from a young man in good health. Each CDR3 is given with its conserved first and last residue. Fields, in order: D gene, J gene, V gene, CDR3 length, clone size, CDR3 protein, CDR3 DNA. The D gene is left open where the match is weak. Clone size is given for some rows only: seen once, a few or many times, or a class if the clone is expanded.

>TRBD1|TRBJ1-6|TRBV9|17|.
CASSESLGTGGNSPLHF
TGTGCCAGCAGCGAATCCTTAGGGACAGGGGGAAATTCACCCCTCCACTTT
>.|TRBJ1-2|TRBV18|14|.
CASSQDGDSYGYTF
TGTGCCAGCTCTCAGGACGGAGATTCCTATGGCTACACCTTC
>.|TRBJ1-6|TRBV6-6|14|.
CASIRRGENSPLHF
TGTGCCAGCATCCGGAGGGGGGAAAATTCACCCCTCCACTTT
>TRBD2|TRBJ2-3|TRBV6-1|14|.
CASSEMGTRNTQYF
TGTGCCAGCAGTGAAATGGGGACTAGGAATACGCAGTATTTT
>.|TRBJ1-1|TRBV10-3|12|.
CAIREIGPEAFF
TGTGCCATCAGGGAGATAGGACCTGAAGCTTTCTTT
>.|TRBJ1-1|TRBV7-8|16|.
CASSLVSGRTNTEAFF
TGTGCCAGCAGCTTAGTATCTGGGCGGACTAACACTGAAGCTTTCTTT
>TRBD1|TRBJ2-5|TRBV11-2|15|.
CASSLEQGVSNTQYF
TGTGCCAGCAGCTTAGAACAGGGGGTATCGAACACCCAGTACTTC
>TRBD1|TRBJ2-2|TRBV6-1|13|.
CASRGQDTGELFF
TGTGCCAGCAGGGGACAGGATACCGGGGAGCTGTTTTTT
>TRBD1|TRBJ1-1|TRBV5-1|17|.
CASSLGGQGSLNTEAFF
TGCGCCAGCAGCTTGGGTGGACAGGGATCATTGAACACTGAAGCTTTCTTT
>TRBD1|TRBJ2-3|TRBV11-3|15|.
CASSPTGVGTDTQYF
TGTGCCAGCAGCCCGACAGGGGTAGGCACAGATACGCAGTATTTT
>TRBD1|TRBJ2-5|TRBV11-2|16|.
CASSPWETGGRETQYF
TGTGCCAGCAGCCCATGGGAGACAGGGGGAAGGGAGACCCAGTACTTC
>.|TRBJ2-1|TRBV7-9|11|.
CASSLEGEQFF
TGTGCCAGCAGCTTAGAGGGTGAGCAGTTCTTC
>.|TRBJ1-1|TRBV28|16|.
CASSPTPGKGSTEAFF
TGTGCCAGCAGTCCTACCCCAGGGAAAGGGTCAACTGAAGCTTTCTTT
>TRBD2|TRBJ2-4|TRBV13|19|.
CASSYGTSGFFGSKNIQYF
TGTGCCAGCAGCTACGGGACTAGCGGGTTTTTCGGGTCCAAAAACATTCAGTACTTC
>TRBD2|TRBJ2-7|TRBV30|13|once
CAWSKAGLNEQYF
TGTGCCTGGAGTAAAGCGGGGCTGAACGAGCAGTACTTC
>TRBD1|TRBJ1-4|TRBV2|13|.
CASKGTANEKLFF
TGTGCCAGCAAGGGGACAGCAAATGAAAAACTGTTTTTT
>TRBD1|TRBJ2-5|TRBV7-8|14|once
CASSSTGGGETQYF
TGTGCCAGCAGCTCGACAGGGGGCGGAGAGACCCAGTACTTC
>.|TRBJ1-2|TRBV9|13|.
CASSVEQNYGYTF
TGTGCCAGCAGCGTAGAACAGAACTATGGCTACACCTTC
>.|TRBJ2-5|TRBV7-8|15|.
CASNWGTPLAETQYF
TGTGCCAGCAATTGGGGGACCCCTCTCGCGGAGACCCAGTACTTC
>TRBD1|TRBJ2-7|TRBV5-4|13|once
CASSKGQQYEQYF
TGTGCCAGCAGCAAGGGACAGCAATACGAGCAGTACTTC
>TRBD1|TRBJ1-2|TRBV7-9|15|.
CASSPRTGGEDGYTF
TGTGCCAGCAGCCCACGGACAGGGGGGGAAGATGGCTACACCTTC
>TRBD1|TRBJ2-7|TRBV9|15|.
CASSPRQGEQYEQYF
TGTGCCAGCAGCCCTCGACAGGGTGAACAGTACGAGCAGTACTTC
>.|TRBJ1-5|TRBV27|13|.
CASRQAGNQPQHF
TGTGCCAGCAGGCAGGCCGGCAATCAGCCCCAGCATTTT
>TRBD2|TRBJ2-3|TRBV15|16|.
CATSRQLAGTTDTQYF
TGTGCCACCAGCAGACAACTAGCGGGGACCACAGATACGCAGTATTTT
>.|TRBJ2-5|TRBV14|17|.
CASSQDLGTGIQETQYF
TGTGCCAGCAGCCAAGATCTGGGAACAGGGATCCAAGAGACCCAGTACTTC
>TRBD1|TRBJ2-7|TRBV10-3|13|.
CATSGTGVYEQYF
TGTGCCACATCCGGGACAGGGGTCTACGAGCAGTACTTC
>.|TRBJ2-2|TRBV10-3|14|.
CAISGREDPGELFF
TGTGCCATCAGTGGCAGGGAGGATCCCGGGGAGCTGTTTTTT
>.|TRBJ1-2|TRBV18|15|.
CASSPLQDTKTGYTF
TGTGCCAGCTCACCCCTGCAGGACACTAAGACGGGCTACACCTTC
>.|TRBJ1-5|TRBV6-6|14|.
CASRLDGGNQPQHF
TGTGCCAGCAGGCTAGACGGGGGCAATCAGCCCCAGCATTTT
>.|TRBJ1-5|TRBV5-6|15|.
CASSLGAYSNQPQHF
TGTGCCAGCAGCTTAGGGGCTTATAGCAATCAGCCCCAGCATTTT
>TRBD1|TRBJ2-7|TRBV30|13|.
CAWTRTGIHEQYF
TGTGCCTGGACTAGGACAGGAATCCACGAGCAGTACTTC
>.|TRBJ2-1|TRBV6-5|15|.
CASGFYRGGYNEQFF
TGTGCCAGCGGTTTTTACAGGGGGGGCTACAATGAGCAGTTCTTC
>TRBD1|TRBJ2-1|TRBV10-3|15|.
CAISEPRDRGDEQFF
TGTGCCATCAGTGAGCCCCGGGACAGGGGGGATGAGCAGTTCTTC
>.|TRBJ1-1|TRBV5-4|13|.
CASSFQPAAEAFF
TGTGCCAGCAGCTTCCAGCCAGCCGCGGAAGCTTTCTTT
>.|TRBJ2-1|TRBV5-4|15|.
CASSLYDPTTREQFF
TGTGCCAGCAGCTTGTACGATCCTACTACACGGGAGCAGTTCTTC
>TRBD1|TRBJ1-2|TRBV19|14|.
CASSTSGTGYGYTF
TGTGCCAGTAGTACATCCGGGACAGGCTATGGCTACACCTTC